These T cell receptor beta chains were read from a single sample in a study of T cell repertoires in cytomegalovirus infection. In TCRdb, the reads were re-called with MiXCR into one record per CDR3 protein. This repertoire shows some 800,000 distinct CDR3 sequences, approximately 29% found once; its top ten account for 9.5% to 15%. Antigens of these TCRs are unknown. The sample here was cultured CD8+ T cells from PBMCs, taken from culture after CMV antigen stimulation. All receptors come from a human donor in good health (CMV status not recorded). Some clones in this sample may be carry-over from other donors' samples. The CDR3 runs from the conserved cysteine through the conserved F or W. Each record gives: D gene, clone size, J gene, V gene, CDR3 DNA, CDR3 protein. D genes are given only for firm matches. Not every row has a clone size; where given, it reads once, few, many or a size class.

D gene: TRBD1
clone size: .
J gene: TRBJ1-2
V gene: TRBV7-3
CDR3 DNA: TGTGTCAGCAGCCAACACAGGGGGCCGGGTGGCTACACCTTC
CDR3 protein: CVSSQHRGPGGYTF

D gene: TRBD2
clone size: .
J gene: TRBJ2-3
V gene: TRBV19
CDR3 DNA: TGTGCCAGTAGCCCTCTCCCCTTAGCGGGGGGGCCGGGGTATACGCAGTATTTT
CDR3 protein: CASSPLPLAGGPGYTQYF

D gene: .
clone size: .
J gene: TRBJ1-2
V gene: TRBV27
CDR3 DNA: TGTGCCAGCAGCCACGGGGCACACTACACCTTC
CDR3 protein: CASSHGAHYTF

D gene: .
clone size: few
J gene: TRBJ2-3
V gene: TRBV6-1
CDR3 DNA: TGTGCCAGCAGTGAAGAGGGGTGGGGATACACAGATACGCAGTATTTT
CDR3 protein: CASSEEGWGYTDTQYF

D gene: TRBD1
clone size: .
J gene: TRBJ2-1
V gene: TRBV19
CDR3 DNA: TGTGCCAGTTCCAGACAGGGGGTGGACAATGAGCAGTTCTTC
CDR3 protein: CASSRQGVDNEQFF

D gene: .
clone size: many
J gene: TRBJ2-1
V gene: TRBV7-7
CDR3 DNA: TGTGCTAGCAGCTTAGGCAGGGGCTACAATGAGCAGTTCTTC
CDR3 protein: CASSLGRGYNEQFF

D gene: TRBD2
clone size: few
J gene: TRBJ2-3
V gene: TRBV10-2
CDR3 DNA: TGCGCCAGCAGTAGGGCTAGCGGGGGGATGGGGGATACGCAGTATTTT
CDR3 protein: CASSRASGGMGDTQYF

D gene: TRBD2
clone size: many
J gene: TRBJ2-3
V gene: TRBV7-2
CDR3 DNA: TGTGCCAGCAGCTTAGGGCTAGCGGGGTCCTTAGATACGCAGTATTTT
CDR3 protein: CASSLGLAGSLDTQYF

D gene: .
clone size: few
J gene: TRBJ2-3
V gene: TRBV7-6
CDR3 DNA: TGTGCCAGCAGCTTTGGGCCAGGTCAAGATACGCAGTATTTT
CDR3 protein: CASSFGPGQDTQYF

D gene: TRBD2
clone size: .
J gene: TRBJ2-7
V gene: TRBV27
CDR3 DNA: TGTGCCAGCAGTTTATTTGGCGGGGGGCCCGAAGAGCAGTACTTC
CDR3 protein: CASSLFGGGPEEQYF

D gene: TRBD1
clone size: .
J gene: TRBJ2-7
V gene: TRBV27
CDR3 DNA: TGTGCCAGCAGTTTTGACAGGGACTCCTACGAGCAGTACTTC
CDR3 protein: CASSFDRDSYEQYF

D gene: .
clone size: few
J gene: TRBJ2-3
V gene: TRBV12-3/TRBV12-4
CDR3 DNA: TGTGCCAGCAGTTTAGAGGGAATGAGCACAGATACGCAGTATTTT
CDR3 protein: CASSLEGMSTDTQYF

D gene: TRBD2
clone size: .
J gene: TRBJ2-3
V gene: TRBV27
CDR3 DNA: TGTGCCAGCAGTCCCCTAGCGGGGACTAGCACAGATACGCAGTATTTT
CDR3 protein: CASSPLAGTSTDTQYF

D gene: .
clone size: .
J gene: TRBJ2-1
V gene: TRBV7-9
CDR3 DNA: TGTGCCAGCAGCCATCCTGGTGGCGGAACCTACAATGAGCAGTTCTTC
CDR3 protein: CASSHPGGGTYNEQFF

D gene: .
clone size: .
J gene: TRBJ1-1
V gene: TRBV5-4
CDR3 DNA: TGTGCCAGCAGCTCCGGAGACGAACAGGGTACGAACACTGAAGCTTTCTTT
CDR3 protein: CASSSGDEQGTNTEAFF

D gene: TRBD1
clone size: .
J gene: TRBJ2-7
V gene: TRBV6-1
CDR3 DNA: TGTGCCAGCAGTTCTCCCCTGGACAGGATACGCTCCTACGAGCAGTACTTC
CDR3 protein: CASSSPLDRIRSYEQYF

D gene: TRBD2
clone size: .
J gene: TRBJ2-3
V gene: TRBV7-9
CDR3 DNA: TGTGCCAGCAGACCTCGCGGGGGGATGGATACGCAGTATTTT
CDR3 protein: CASRPRGGMDTQYF

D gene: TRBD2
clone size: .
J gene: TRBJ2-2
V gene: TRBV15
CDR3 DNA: TGTGCCACCAGCAGGACTAGCGAGAACACCGGGGAGCTGTTTTTT
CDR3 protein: CATSRTSENTGELFF

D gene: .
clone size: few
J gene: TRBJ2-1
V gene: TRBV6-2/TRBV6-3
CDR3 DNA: TGTGCCAGCAGCGGAACAGGGATTGAGCAGTTCTTC
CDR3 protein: CASSGTGIEQFF

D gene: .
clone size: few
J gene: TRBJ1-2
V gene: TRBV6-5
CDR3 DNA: TGTGCCAGCACCTCACCAGGGGATGGCTACACCTTC
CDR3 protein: CASTSPGDGYTF

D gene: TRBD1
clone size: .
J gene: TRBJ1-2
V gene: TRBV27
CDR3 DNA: TGTGCCAGCAGTTCTACAGGGGGCAATGGCTACACCTTC
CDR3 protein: CASSSTGGNGYTF

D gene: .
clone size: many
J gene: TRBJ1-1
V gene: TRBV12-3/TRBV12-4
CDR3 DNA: TGTGCCAGCAGGGGAGGGGGGAACACTGAAGCTTTCTTT
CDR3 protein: CASRGGGNTEAFF

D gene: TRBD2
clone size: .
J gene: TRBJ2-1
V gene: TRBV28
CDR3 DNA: TGTGCCAGCAGTTTATTCGCTAGCGGGTACAATGAGCAGTTCTTC
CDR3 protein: CASSLFASGYNEQFF

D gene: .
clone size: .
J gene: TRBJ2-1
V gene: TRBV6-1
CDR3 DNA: TGTGCCAGCAGTGAAGCAGGGTTCTTC
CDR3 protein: CASSEAGFF

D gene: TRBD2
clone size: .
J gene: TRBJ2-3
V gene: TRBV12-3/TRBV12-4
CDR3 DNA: TGTGCCAGCAGCTTACTAGCGGGGGGGGTGACAGATACGCAGTATTTT
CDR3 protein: CASSLLAGGVTDTQYF

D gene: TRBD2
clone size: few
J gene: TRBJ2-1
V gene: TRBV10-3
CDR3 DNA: TGTGCCACCCATTCGAGTAGCGGGACCTACAATGAGCAGTTCTTC
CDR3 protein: CATHSSSGTYNEQFF

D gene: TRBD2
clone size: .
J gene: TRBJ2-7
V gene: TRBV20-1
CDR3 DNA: TGCAGTGCTAGGCCGTTAGCGGGGCGAGTTTTCTACGAGCAGTACTTC
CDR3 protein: CSARPLAGRVFYEQYF

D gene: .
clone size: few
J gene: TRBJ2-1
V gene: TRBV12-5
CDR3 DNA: TGTGCTAGTACCACGGTTTCTGAGCAGTTCTTC
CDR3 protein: CASTTVSEQFF

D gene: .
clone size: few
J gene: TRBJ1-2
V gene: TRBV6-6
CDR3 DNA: TGTGCCAGCAGTTCTGACACGTATGGCTACACCTTC
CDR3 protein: CASSSDTYGYTF

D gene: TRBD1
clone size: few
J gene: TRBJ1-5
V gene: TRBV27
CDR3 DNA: TGTGCCAGCAAATACTCAGGGGGGGGGAATCAGCCCCAGCATTTT
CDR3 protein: CASKYSGGGNQPQHF

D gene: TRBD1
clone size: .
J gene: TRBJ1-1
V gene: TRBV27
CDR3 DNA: TGTGCCAGCAGTCCCCGGACAGGGGCGACGGGTGAAGCTTTCTTT
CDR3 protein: CASSPRTGATGEAFF

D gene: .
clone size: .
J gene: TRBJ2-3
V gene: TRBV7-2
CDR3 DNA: TGTGCCAGCAGCTTAAGGGGGACAATCGCGGGGTTTCGGCGGGGCACAGATACGCAGTATTTT
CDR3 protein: CASSLRGTIAGFRRGTDTQYF

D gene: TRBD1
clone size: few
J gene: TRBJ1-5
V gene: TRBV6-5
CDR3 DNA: TGTGCCAGCAGACAGACCGCCGGGACAGCGAACTCGGGGGATCAGCCCCAGCATTTT
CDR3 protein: CASRQTAGTANSGDQPQHF

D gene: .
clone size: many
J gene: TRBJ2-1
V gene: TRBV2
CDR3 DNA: TGTGCCAGCAGGAACCCCGTCGCGGGAAGCTCCTACAATGAGCAGTTCTTC
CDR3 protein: CASRNPVAGSSYNEQFF

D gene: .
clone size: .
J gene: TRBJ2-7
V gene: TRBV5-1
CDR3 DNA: TGCGCCAGCAGCCTACGGAGCAGCCCCTACGAGCAGTACTTC
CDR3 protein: CASSLRSSPYEQYF

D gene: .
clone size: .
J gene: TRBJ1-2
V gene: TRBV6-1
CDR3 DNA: TGTGCCAGCTTGAGGGTTTCCTATGGCTACACCTTC
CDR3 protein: CASLRVSYGYTF

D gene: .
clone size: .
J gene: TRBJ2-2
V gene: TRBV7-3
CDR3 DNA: TGTGCCAGCAGCCCCGCCGGGACAAGGAACATCGGGGAGCTGTTTTTT
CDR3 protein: CASSPAGTRNIGELFF

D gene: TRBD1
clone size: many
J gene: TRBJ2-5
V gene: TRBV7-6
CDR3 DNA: TGTGCCAGCAGCTTAGAGGTTAGGGGGCGTCAAGAGACCCAGTACTTC
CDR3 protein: CASSLEVRGRQETQYF

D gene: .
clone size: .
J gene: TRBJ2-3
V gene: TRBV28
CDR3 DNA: TGTGCCAGCAGCCAAACAGGGAATACGCAGTATTTT
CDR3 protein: CASSQTGNTQYF

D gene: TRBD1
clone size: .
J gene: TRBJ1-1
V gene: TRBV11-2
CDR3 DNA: TGTGCCAGCAGCAAACGGACAGGGGACGCAGGGGGGAACACTGAAGCTTTCTTT
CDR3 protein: CASSKRTGDAGGNTEAFF

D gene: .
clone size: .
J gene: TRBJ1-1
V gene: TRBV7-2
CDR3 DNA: TGTGCCAGCAGCTTAGGGGGAAGGGGCGTTGAAGCTTTCTTT
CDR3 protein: CASSLGGRGVEAFF

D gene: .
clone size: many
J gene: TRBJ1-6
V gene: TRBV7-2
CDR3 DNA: TGTGCCAGCAGCTTAAAAGGGGGCTCCTATAATTCACCCCTCCACTTT
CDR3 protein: CASSLKGGSYNSPLHF

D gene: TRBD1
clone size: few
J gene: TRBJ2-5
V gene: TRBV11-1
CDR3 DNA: TGTGCCAGCAGCCCAACACTAATCCCAGGGGGCGCCGGGGAGACCCAGTACTTC
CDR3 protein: CASSPTLIPGGAGETQYF

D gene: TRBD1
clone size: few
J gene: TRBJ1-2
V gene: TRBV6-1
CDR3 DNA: TGTGCCAGTGGACAGGGGGTGGATGGCTACACCTTC
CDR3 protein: CASGQGVDGYTF

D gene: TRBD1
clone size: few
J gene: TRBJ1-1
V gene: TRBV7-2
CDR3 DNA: TGTGCCAGCAGCTTAGAGGGGGCTTGGACTGAAGCTTTCTTT
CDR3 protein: CASSLEGAWTEAFF

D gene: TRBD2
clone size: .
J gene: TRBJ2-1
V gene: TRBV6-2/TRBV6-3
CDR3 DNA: TGTGCCAGCAGGTGGCTAGCGGGGGAGTACAATGAGCAGTTCTTC
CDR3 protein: CASRWLAGEYNEQFF

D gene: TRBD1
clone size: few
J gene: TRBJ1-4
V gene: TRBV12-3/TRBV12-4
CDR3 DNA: TGTGCCAGCAGTTTTTTACGAGACAGGGTTACTAATGAAAAACTGTTTTTT
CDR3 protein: CASSFLRDRVTNEKLFF

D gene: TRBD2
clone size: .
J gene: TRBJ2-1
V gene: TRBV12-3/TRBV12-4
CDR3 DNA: TGTGCCAGCAGTCCCACTAGCGGGGGGTCCCGCCGCTACAATGAGCAGTTCTTC
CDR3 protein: CASSPTSGGSRRYNEQFF

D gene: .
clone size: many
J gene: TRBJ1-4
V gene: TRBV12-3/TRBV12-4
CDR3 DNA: TGTGCCAGCACCCAATCGGCGGGTTGGGGTGAAAAACTGTTTTTT
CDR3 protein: CASTQSAGWGEKLFF

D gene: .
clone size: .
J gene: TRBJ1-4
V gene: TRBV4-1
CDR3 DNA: TGCGCCAGCAGCCTTTTCGCCCCCATCCGTGAAAAACTGTTTTTT
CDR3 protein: CASSLFAPIREKLFF

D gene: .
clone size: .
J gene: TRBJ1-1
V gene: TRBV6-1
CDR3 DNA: TGTGCCAGCAGTGAACTAAGTCTATCGGGGAACACTGAAGCTTTCTTT
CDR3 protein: CASSELSLSGNTEAFF

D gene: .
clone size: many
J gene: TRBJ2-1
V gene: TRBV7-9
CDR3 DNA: TGTGCCAGCACCCGGTGGGGGGAGTCCTACAATGAGCAGTTCTTC
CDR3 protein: CASTRWGESYNEQFF

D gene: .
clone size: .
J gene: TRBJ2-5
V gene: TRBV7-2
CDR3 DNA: TGTGCCAGCAGCCCACTCCAGGGGCCCGCACAAGAGACCCAGTACTTC
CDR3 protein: CASSPLQGPAQETQYF